This TCR beta chain was captured in a study of regulatory T cells in long-lasting Graves disease. Time point defined: persistent/refractory GD, antithyroid drugs over 5 years with positive TRAb. Preparation of the TCR library used RNA extracted from PBMCs. The CDR3 has 12 amino acids. Trimming pared 5 bases from V and 2 bases from J, leaving 9 bases between. Germline assignment: CDR1 SQVTM and CDR2 ANQGSEA. Assembly of TCR beta libraries relied on iRepertoire HTBI primers together with Arm-PCR of CDR3 regions. One entry per CDR3 protein, called by TCRdb with MiXCR from the multiplex PCR reads. This sample has around 510,000 distinct CDR3 sequences, with around 21% found just once. This clonotype was seen many times.

Specimen: peripheral blood mononuclear cells (PBMCs), collected when the disease was refractory, from a patient treated with antithyroid drugs. The source is a female donor with Graves disease. The chain recombines TRBV29-1 with TRBJ1-1; D remains ambiguous. The CDR3 DNA follows: TGCAGCGTTCGTCCTCATAACACTGAAGCTTTCTTT. Translated: CSVRPHNTEAFF.